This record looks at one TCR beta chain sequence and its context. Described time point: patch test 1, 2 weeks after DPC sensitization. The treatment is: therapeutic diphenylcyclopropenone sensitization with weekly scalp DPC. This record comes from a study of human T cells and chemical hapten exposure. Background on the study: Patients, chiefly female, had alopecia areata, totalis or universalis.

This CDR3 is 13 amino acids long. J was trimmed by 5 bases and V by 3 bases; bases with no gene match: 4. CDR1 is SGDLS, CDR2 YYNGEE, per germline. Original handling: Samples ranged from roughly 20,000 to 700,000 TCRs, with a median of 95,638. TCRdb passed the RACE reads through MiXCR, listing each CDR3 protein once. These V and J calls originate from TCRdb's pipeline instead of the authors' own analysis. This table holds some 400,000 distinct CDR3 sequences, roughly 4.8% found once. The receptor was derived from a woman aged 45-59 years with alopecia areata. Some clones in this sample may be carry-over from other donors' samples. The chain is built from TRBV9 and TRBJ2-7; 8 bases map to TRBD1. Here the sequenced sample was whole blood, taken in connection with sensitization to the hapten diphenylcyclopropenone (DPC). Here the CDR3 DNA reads TGTGCCAGCAGCGATCGGACAGGGCACGAGCAGTACTTC. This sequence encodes CASSDRTGHEQYF.